These 6 T cell receptor beta chains were sequenced from one sample in a study of a mutant IDH1 vaccine in newly diagnosed glioma. Data came from immunoSEQ multiplex PCR; TCRdb stores just in-frame clones and leaves some out. The data contain about 86,000 clones, 65% to 90% of them singletons. The antigens for these receptors are not known. Time point indicated: week 23, last vaccination. Each vaccine dose was 300 ug of mutant IDH1 20-mer peptide, with topical imiquimod. The sample here was PBMCs, taken from a glioma patient whose treatment included an IDH1 peptide vaccine. The source of these receptors is a man aged 25 to 40 with glioma. Some clones in this sample may be carry-over from other donors' samples.

The rearrangement links TRBV27 to TRBJ2-6; 7 bases fit TRBD2. V lost 6 bases and J lost 2; bases outside the gene matches: 4. Germline V gene sequence: CDR1 MNHEY, CDR2 SMNVEV (reference sequence). This CDR3 is built from 15 residues. This CDR3 reads CASRGGEAGANVLTF. DNA of the CDR3: TGTGCCAGCAGGGGGGGGGAGGCTGGGGCCAACGTCCTGACTTTC.

The chain joins TRBV19 to TRBJ2-5; D perhaps matches TRBD2 (5 bases). From germline, CDR1 is LNHDA and CDR2 SQIVND (reference sequence). The CDR3 is made up of 14 amino acids. V was cut by 8 bases and J by 2 bases, with 15 bases left in between. CDR3 bases: TGTGCCAGTTCGGGTAGCGCGGTACAAGAGACCCAGTACTTC. Encoded protein: CASSGSAVQETQYF. Full variable domain (remainder filled in from reference TRBV19 and TRBJ2-5): DGGITQSPKYLFRKEGQNVTLSCEQNLNHDAMYWYRQDPGQGLRLIYYSQIVNDFQKGDIAEGYSVSREKKESFPLTVTSAQKNPTAFYLCASSGSAVQETQYFGPGTRLLVL.

The CDR3 nucleotides are TGTGCCAGCAGCCCAATTGGCGAGGGAAAACTGTTTTTT. Its protein is CASSPIGEGKLFF. The genes are TRBV27 and TRBJ1-4; D gene ambiguous. V lost 6 bases to trimming and J lost 10 bases, with 15 bases between them. Germline-derived CDR1 and CDR2 are MNHEY and SMNVEV (reference sequence). The length of the CDR3 is 13 residues.

V is TRBV15 and J is TRBJ1-1, with 9 bases lining up with TRBD1. V was clipped by 1 base and J by 11 bases; unmatched bases: 11. Germline V gene lookup returns CDR1 LNHNV and CDR2 YYDKDF (reference sequence). The CDR3 sequence is 15 residues long. CDR3 bases: TGTGCCACCAGCAGAGTGGATGGGGACAGGGTGATCGCTTTCTTT. Translated, it gives CATSRVDGDRVIAFF.

This chain joins TRBV4-3 and TRBJ2-1; D not resolved. The CDR3 totals 17 residues. CDR1 is LGHNA, CDR2 YSLEER, per germline. The germline V and J ends were trimmed by 1 base and 1 base, with 14 bases remaining between them. DNA for the CDR3: TGCGCCAGCAGCCAAGTGATCCGGGCCCCATCCTACAATGAGCAGTTCTTC. It translates to CASSQVIRAPSYNEQFF.

The chain is built from TRBV5-1 and TRBJ2-5; 8 bases agree with TRBD2. CDR1 is SGHRS and CDR2 is YFSETQ in the germline V gene. Germline trimming cut 4 bases from V and 10 bases from J; bases unmatched to any gene: 12. The CDR3 has 14 amino acids. The CDR3 DNA reads TGCGCCAGCAGCCCAGCGGGGGCTATCTGGGACCAGTACTTC. It specifies CASSPAGAIWDQYF.